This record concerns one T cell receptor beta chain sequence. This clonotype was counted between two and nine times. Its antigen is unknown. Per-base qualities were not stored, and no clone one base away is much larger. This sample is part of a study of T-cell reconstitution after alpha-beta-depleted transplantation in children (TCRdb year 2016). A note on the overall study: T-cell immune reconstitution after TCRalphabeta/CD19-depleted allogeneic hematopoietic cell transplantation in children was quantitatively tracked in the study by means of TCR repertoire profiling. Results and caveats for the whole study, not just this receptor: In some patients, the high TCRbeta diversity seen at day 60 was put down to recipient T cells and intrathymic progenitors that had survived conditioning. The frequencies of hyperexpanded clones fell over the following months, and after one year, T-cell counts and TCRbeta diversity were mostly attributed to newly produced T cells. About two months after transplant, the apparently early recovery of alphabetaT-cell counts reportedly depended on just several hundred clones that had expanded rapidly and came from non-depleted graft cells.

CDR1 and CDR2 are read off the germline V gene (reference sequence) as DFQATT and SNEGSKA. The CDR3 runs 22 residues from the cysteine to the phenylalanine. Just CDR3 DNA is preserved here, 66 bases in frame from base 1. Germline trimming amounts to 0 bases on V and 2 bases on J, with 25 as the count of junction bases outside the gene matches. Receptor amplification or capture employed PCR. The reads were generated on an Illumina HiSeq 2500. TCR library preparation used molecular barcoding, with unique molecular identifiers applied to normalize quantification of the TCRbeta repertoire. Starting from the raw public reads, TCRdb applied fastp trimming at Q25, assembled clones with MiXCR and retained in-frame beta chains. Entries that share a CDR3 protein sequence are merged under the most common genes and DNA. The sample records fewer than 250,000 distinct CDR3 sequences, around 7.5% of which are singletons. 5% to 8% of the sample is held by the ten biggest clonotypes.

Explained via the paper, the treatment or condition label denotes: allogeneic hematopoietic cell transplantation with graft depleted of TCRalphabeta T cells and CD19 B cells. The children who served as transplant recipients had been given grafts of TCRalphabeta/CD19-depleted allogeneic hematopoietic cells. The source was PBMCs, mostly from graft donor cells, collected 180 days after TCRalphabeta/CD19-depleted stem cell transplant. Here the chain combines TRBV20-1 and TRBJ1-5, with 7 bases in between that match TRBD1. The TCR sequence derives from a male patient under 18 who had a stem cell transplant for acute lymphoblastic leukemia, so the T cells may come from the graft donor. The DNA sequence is TGCAGTGCTAGAGATCCGGGCATCAGACAGGGCTCCCCTATAAAGGGCAATCAGCCCCAGCATTTT. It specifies CSARDPGIRQGSPIKGNQPQHF.